Listed below are T cell receptor beta chains from one sample, sequenced in a study of blood T cell repertoires in COVID-19. Sequencing was performed with immunoSEQ multiplex PCR; in TCRdb, only in-frame clones are kept and a portion is missing. The sample lists nearly 350,000 clones, roughly 89% occurring once. The sample taken for sequencing was peripheral blood. All receptors come from a woman under 30 who had recovered from COVID-19. Both conserved end residues are part of each CDR3. D genes are given only for firm matches. Not every row has a clone size; where given, it reads once, few, many or a size class.

clone size,D gene,V gene,J gene,CDR3 protein,CDR3 DNA
-,-,TRBV7-9,TRBJ2-1,CASSRRVGSGLVYNEQFF,TGTGCCAGCAGCAGACGCGTGGGTAGCGGTTTGGTGTACAATGAGCAGTTCTTC
-,-,TRBV4-3,TRBJ2-3,CASSQGLTLRPDTQYF,TGCGCCAGCAGCCAGGGACTGACTTTACGGCCAGATACGCAGTATTTT
-,-,TRBV7-6,TRBJ1-4,CASSPSGRKSPEKLFF,TGTGCCAGCAGCCCGTCGGGGAGAAAAAGCCCCGAAAAACTGTTTTTT
once,-,TRBV30,TRBJ1-2,CAWARAENYGYTF,TGTGCCTGGGCACGAGCCGAGAACTATGGCTACACCTTC
-,-,TRBV6-5,TRBJ1-2,CASSYNRENNYGYTF,TGTGCCAGCAGTTACAATCGGGAGAACAACTATGGCTACACCTTC
once,TRBD2,TRBV4-1,TRBJ2-3,CASSQDQAGGLSDTQYF,TGCGCCAGCAGCCAAGATCAGGCGGGAGGGTTGTCAGATACGCAGTATTTT
-,TRBD1,TRBV5-5,TRBJ1-1,CASSRDSLRTEAFF,TGTGCCAGCAGCCGGGACAGTTTGCGGACTGAAGCTTTCTTT
-,TRBD2,TRBV7-2,TRBJ2-3,CASSFFIIAGGTDTQYF,TGTGCCAGCAGCTTTTTTATTATAGCGGGAGGCACAGATACGCAGTATTTT
-,-,TRBV11-3,TRBJ1-2,CASSIGTYRGSDGYTF,TGTGCCAGCAGCATCGGGACATATCGTGGGTCCGATGGCTACACCTTC
once,-,TRBV4-3,TRBJ1-4,CASSPNSPALITEKLFF,TGCGCCAGCAGCCCGAACTCTCCTGCATTGATAACTGAAAAACTGTTTTTT
-,-,TRBV6-5,TRBJ2-1,CASSYSAGFNNEQFF,TGTGCCAGCAGTTACTCGGCGGGATTCAACAATGAGCAGTTCTTC
-,-,TRBV13,TRBJ1-3,CASSLRQVGNTIYF,TGTGCCAGCAGCTTACGGCAGGTTGGAAACACCATATATTTT
-,TRBD1,TRBV7-2,TRBJ1-3,CASSPGTVPSNTIYF,TGTGCCAGCAGCCCAGGGACAGTACCTTCAAACACCATATATTTT
-,TRBD2,TRBV4-2,TRBJ2-1,CASSQGTSGTDNEQFF,TGTGCCAGCAGCCAAGGGACTAGCGGGACCGACAATGAGCAGTTCTTC
-,TRBD2,TRBV4-3,TRBJ2-1,CASSQREGIYNEQFF,TGCGCCAGCAGCCAACGGGAGGGAATCTACAATGAGCAGTTCTTC
-,-,TRBV6-2/TRBV6-3,TRBJ1-6,CASSSLRSPLHF,TGTGCCAGCAGTTCCCTTCGGTCACCCCTCCACTTT
few,-,TRBV9,TRBJ2-1,CASSVGVRDYNEQFF,TGTGCCAGCAGCGTAGGGGTGCGGGACTACAATGAGCAGTTCTTC
-,-,TRBV7-9,TRBJ2-5,CASSLVSLAKETQYF,TGTGCCAGCAGCTTAGTGTCTCTAGCTAAAGAGACCCAGTACTTC
-,TRBD1,TRBV4-3,TRBJ2-1,CASSQLDRGGIYNEQFF,TGCGCCAGCAGCCAACTAGACAGGGGGGGCATATACAATGAGCAGTTCTTC
-,TRBD1,TRBV9,TRBJ1-6,CASSFQGAGNSPLHF,TGTGCCAGCAGCTTCCAGGGGGCTGGTAATTCACCCCTCCACTTT
-,-,TRBV30,TRBJ1-5,CAWSPTTGIWQPQHF,TGTGCCTGGAGCCCAACAACAGGGATTTGGCAGCCCCAGCATTTT
-,-,TRBV4-3,TRBJ2-3,CASSQAPRDTQYF,TGCGCCAGCAGCCAAGCCCCGCGGGATACGCAGTATTTT
-,TRBD2,TRBV27,TRBJ2-5,CASSLGGTGVETQYF,TGTGCCAGCAGTTTGGGAGGGACTGGGGTAGAGACCCAGTACTTC
-,-,TRBV29-1,TRBJ1-1,CSVEDQGSGTEAFF,TGCAGCGTTGAAGATCAAGGTTCAGGGACTGAAGCTTTCTTT
-,TRBD1,TRBV30,TRBJ1-4,CAHSRTGVARTNEKLFF,TGTGCCCACTCCCGGACAGGGGTGGCGAGAACTAATGAAAAACTGTTTTTT
-,TRBD2,TRBV2,TRBJ2-2,CASSEASGRTGELFF,TGTGCCAGCAGCGAGGCTAGCGGGAGGACCGGGGAGCTGTTTTTT
once,TRBD1,TRBV29-1,TRBJ1-2,CSVLRDRVLGYTF,TGCAGCGTTTTGCGGGACAGGGTGCTCGGCTACACCTTC
-,TRBD1,TRBV5-5,TRBJ1-5,CASSWVGGGAKDQPQHF,TGTGCCAGCAGCTGGGTTGGAGGGGGCGCGAAGGATCAGCCCCAGCATTTT
-,-,TRBV5-1,TRBJ1-1,CASSYRSMNTEAFF,TGCGCCAGCAGCTACAGGAGCATGAACACTGAAGCTTTCTTT
-,TRBD1,TRBV7-2,TRBJ1-1,CASSHRDRLAEAFF,TGTGCCAGCAGCCACCGGGACAGACTCGCTGAAGCTTTCTTT
once,-,TRBV25-1,TRBJ2-5,CASSGNRGGGETQYF,TGTGCCAGCAGTGGCAACAGGGGAGGTGGCGAGACCCAGTACTTC
-,-,TRBV23-1,TRBJ1-3,CASSQSSQVGLRNTIYF,TGCGCCAGCAGTCAATCATCCCAGGTCGGACTCCGAAACACCATATATTTT
-,-,TRBV6-2/TRBV6-3,TRBJ1-1,CASSWLSREVRTEAFF,TGTGCCAGCAGTTGGCTATCCAGGGAGGTTCGCACTGAAGCTTTCTTT
once,TRBD1,TRBV7-2,TRBJ1-2,CASSLRDRNYGYTF,TGTGCCAGCAGCTTACGGGACAGGAACTATGGCTACACCTTC
-,-,TRBV19,TRBJ1-1,CASTTEDRRFSRRAFF,TGTGCCAGTACTACGGAGGACAGACGATTTAGTAGACGGGCTTTCTTT
-,TRBD1,TRBV27,TRBJ1-1,CASRTTGGNTEAFF,TGTGCCAGCAGAACGACAGGGGGGAACACTGAAGCTTTCTTT
-,-,TRBV5-1,TRBJ2-2,CASSLVGTRPGELFF,TGCGCCAGCAGCCTCGTGGGGACTCGCCCCGGGGAGCTGTTTTTT
few,-,TRBV24-1,TRBJ1-2,CATSDPRGAGYGYTF,TGTGCCACCAGTGATCCCCGGGGGGCAGGCTATGGCTACACCTTC
few,-,TRBV12-3/TRBV12-4,TRBJ2-1,CASSSPGLEQFF,TGTGCCAGCAGTTCCCCGGGACTTGAGCAGTTCTTC
once,TRBD2,TRBV11-2,TRBJ2-3,CASRTGTSGSIADTQYF,TGTGCCAGCAGGACCGGGACTAGCGGGAGCATTGCAGATACGCAGTATTTT
-,-,TRBV13,TRBJ2-1,CASSLDSSYNEQFF,TGTGCCAGCAGCTTGGACTCATCCTACAATGAGCAGTTCTTC
-,-,TRBV9,TRBJ2-1,CASSSLGLEYNEQFF,TGTGCCAGCAGCTCATTGGGGCTGGAATACAATGAGCAGTTCTTC
-,-,TRBV4-3,TRBJ1-1,CASSQDGGTMNTEAFF,TGCGCCAGCAGCCAAGATGGCGGGACCATGAACACTGAAGCTTTCTTT
-,TRBD1,TRBV5-1,TRBJ2-3,CASQGVGTDTQYF,TGCGCCAGCCAGGGGGTGGGCACAGATACGCAGTATTTT
-,-,TRBV7-9,TRBJ1-1,CASSLVGGLGTEAFF,TGTGCCAGCAGCTTAGTCGGGGGGTTAGGGACTGAAGCTTTCTTT
-,-,TRBV28,TRBJ2-1,CASSPDYSEQFF,TGTGCCAGCAGTCCCGACTACTCAGAGCAGTTCTTC
-,-,TRBV27,TRBJ2-1,CASSLTSTNNEQFF,TGTGCCAGCAGTCTTACTAGCACTAACAATGAGCAGTTCTTC
-,-,TRBV6-5,TRBJ1-2,CASSYSFSGVGGYTF,TGTGCCAGCAGTTACTCTTTTTCGGGGGTCGGTGGCTACACCTTC
-,-,TRBV11-3,TRBJ2-2,CASSLGCTATGELFF,TGTGCCAGCAGCTTAGGGTGTACAGCCACCGGGGAGCTGTTTTTT
-,-,TRBV7-9,TRBJ1-5,CASSSGAGSHQPQHF,TGTGCCAGCAGCTCAGGGGCGGGCAGCCATCAGCCCCAGCATTTT
-,TRBD2,TRBV4-1,TRBJ2-3,CASSQVASGSSTDTQYF,TGCGCCAGCAGCCAAGTGGCTAGCGGGAGTAGCACAGATACGCAGTATTTT
-,-,TRBV20-1,TRBJ1-1,CSAAGERRAFF,TGCAGTGCCGCGGGGGAAAGGAGGGCTTTCTTT
-,-,TRBV5-1,TRBJ1-1,CASSLVGSPGTEAFF,TGCGCCAGCAGCTTGGTCGGGTCTCCGGGCACTGAAGCTTTCTTT
once,TRBD2,TRBV11-3,TRBJ2-2,CASSLDPDLAGQNTGELFF,TGTGCCAGCAGCTTAGACCCCGACCTAGCGGGGCAAAACACCGGGGAGCTGTTTTTT
-,-,TRBV9,TRBJ1-5,CASSAYSNQPQHF,TGTGCCAGCAGCGCGTATAGCAATCAGCCCCAGCATTTT